The sequence of this T cell receptor (beta chain) was determined in a study of early T cells in non-severe SARS-CoV-2 infection. Overall study: RNA in bulk from unsorted whole blood was sequenced, and chains were unpaired.

Germline V gene sequence: CDR1 MDHEN, CDR2 SYDVKM. The CDR3 totals 13 residues. Trimming took 6 bases from V and 2 from J, leaving 11 bases between them. The TCR library protocol was used to attach unique molecular identifiers. These identifiers were attached to individual cDNA molecules. One entry per CDR3 protein, called by TCRdb with MiXCR from the 5' RACE reads. The sample shows some 46,000 distinct CDR3 sequences, about 10% of them seen only once. The sample taken for sequencing was whole blood. The clonotype comes from an adult who was a healthcare worker with PCR-confirmed SARS-CoV-2 infection or an uninfected control (not recorded which). The chain carries TRBV28 and TRBJ2-7; TRBD1 might be the D (6 bases). The CDR3 is CASRGAPAYEQYF. The CDR3 DNA follows: TGTGCCAGCAGGGGGGCGCCCGCCTACGAGCAGTACTTC.